Shown below are 21 T cell receptor beta chains from a single sample sequenced in a study of cytomegalovirus exposure and HLA in healthy donors. The study ran its PCR with 60 Vbeta and 13 Jbeta primers. The data were produced by immunoSEQ multiplex PCR, yet TCRdb's version contains in-frame clones alone and is incomplete. The table records roughly 200,000 clones, just over 75% of them present only once. Sequenced material: PBMCs. These receptors all stem from a man younger than 45 in good health and CMV-seronegative.

A single count supports this clone. V gene TRBV7-9 combines with J gene TRBJ2-1; D remains ambiguous. The germline V gene has CDR1 SEHNR and CDR2 FQNEAQ (reference sequence). The CDR3 sequence is 12 residues long. Trimming took off 6 bases at V and 6 bases at J, with 9 bases between the two ends. The CDR3 bases are TGTGCCAGCAGATCCGGGTCCAATGAGCAGTTCTTC. This encodes CASRSGSNEQFF.

This clone has just one count. V gene TRBV5-1 combines with J gene TRBJ2-5; 7 nucleotides line up with TRBD2. Germline V gives CDR1 SGHRS, CDR2 YFSETQ. The trim removed 2 bases at V and 3 bases at J, leaving 1 base unmatched. This CDR3 has 13 residues. The CDR3, as DNA: TGCGCCAGCAGCTTCGGACTAGAAGAGACCCAGTACTTC. Translated: CASSFGLEETQYF.

The rearrangement uses TRBV5-6 and TRBJ2-5; D remains ambiguous. The end of the DNA aligns better with TRBJ2-7, so the J call may be wrong. Per germline, CDR1 SGHDT and CDR2 YYEEEE. The CDR3 spans 13 residues. DNA of the CDR3: TGTGCCAGCAGCCCCGACTCCACCTACGAGCAGTACTTC. The encoded protein is CASSPDSTYEQYF.

The gene calls are TRBV19 and TRBJ1-4, with a weak D call TRBD1 (6 bases). Germline V gene data show CDR1 as LNHDA and CDR2 as SQIVND (reference sequence). Trimming removed 3 bases from V and 12 bases from J, with 8 bases in between. This CDR3 spans 11 amino acids. CDR3 sequence (DNA): TGTGCCAGTAGTATCCCAGGGGAACTGTTTTTT. It encodes CASSIPGELFF.

The chain recombines TRBV9 with TRBJ2-5; 9 bases align to TRBD1. V lost 0 bases to trimming and J lost 4 bases; unmatched junction nucleotides: 7. The CDR3 is 16 amino acids. Germline-derived CDR1 and CDR2 are SGDLS and YYNGEE. CDR3 region: CASSVVGTGIGETQYF. In DNA, the CDR3 is TGTGCCAGCAGCGTAGTAGGGACAGGGATCGGAGAGACCCAGTACTTC.

The J gene is TRBJ2-5, the V gene TRBV9; D unresolved. CDR3 length: 12 amino acids. Trimming shortened V by 4 bases and J by 5 bases, and 9 bases separated the two germline ends. Germline V gives CDR1 SGDLS, CDR2 YYNGEE. The CDR3 DNA reads as TGTGCCAGCAGCCCCCCGTCCGAGACCCAGTACTTC. It yields the protein CASSPPSETQYF.

The rearrangement joins TRBV13 to TRBJ1-5; a possible D gene is TRBD1 (6 bases). V lost 0 bases and J lost 11, with 17 bases in between. This CDR3 is built from 15 residues. The germline V gene encodes CDR1 PRHDT and CDR2 FYEKMQ (reference sequence). The CDR3 protein is CASSLGTGRGVTQHF. The CDR3 nucleotides are TGTGCCAGCAGCTTAGGTACAGGGCGGGGGGTAACCCAGCATTTT.

This chain connects TRBV21-1 to TRBJ2-2; TRBD1, the table's D call, lacks a check against the DNA. TRBV21-1 is given as a pseudogene. The CDR3 contains 22 residues. The CDR3 spells CASSKVSPTARDRGANTGELFF. CDR3 coding DNA: TGTGCCAGCAGCAAAGTTTCCCCTACAGCCCGGGACAGGGGGGCGAACACCGGGGAGCTGTTTTTT.

This rearrangement joins TRBV29-1 to TRBJ2-7; a possible D gene is TRBD2 (5 bases). This CDR3 spans 14 amino acids. Trimming took 2 bases from V and 2 from J, leaving 13 bases between them. Germline V gives CDR1 SQVTM, CDR2 ANQGSEA. CDR3 nucleotides: TGCAGCGTTGAAATTACGGGGTCACCCTACGAGCAGTACTTC. Its protein is CSVEITGSPYEQYF.

The V call is TRBV23-1, the J call TRBJ1-2; TRBD1 matches at 7 bases. TRBV23-1 is an open reading frame, and its role is uncertain. The CDR3 runs to 15 residues. V shed 5 bases, J shed 0 bases, and the junction held 6 bases outside the gene matches. The DNA for the CDR3 is TGCGCCAGCAGTTACAGGGGACAAGCTAACTATGGCTACACCTTC. Its protein product is CASSYRGQANYGYTF.

The chain employs TRBV5-1 and TRBJ2-1; D perhaps matches TRBD2 (6 bases). The CDR3 consists of 15 residues. Germline V lookup: CDR1 SGHRS, CDR2 YFSETQ. Deletions cut 2 bases from V and 4 bases from J, with 13 bases between. This CDR3 reads CASSFEGLEYNEQFF. In DNA form, the CDR3 reads TGCGCCAGCAGCTTTGAGGGACTCGAATACAATGAGCAGTTCTTC.

The V call is TRBV29-1, the J call TRBJ2-1; no clear D gene. Trimming took off 4 bases at V and 4 bases at J, with 8 bases between the two ends. From germline, CDR1 is SQVTM and CDR2 ANQGSEA. The CDR3 is 12 amino acids. DNA of the CDR3: TGCAGCGTTGGTACACCGTACAATGAGCAGTTCTTC. This encodes CSVGTPYNEQFF.

The CDR3 bases are TGCGCCAGCAGCCAAGTTGTCGGGGGGGTGGAGCAGTACTTC. Its protein is CASSQVVGGVEQYF. This sequence joins TRBV4-1 and TRBJ2-7; 8 bases are shared with TRBD2. The V and J ends lost 1 base and 7 bases, in that order; junction bases with no gene match: 6. The CDR3 runs 14 residues. CDR1 MGHRA and CDR2 YSYEKL come from the germline V gene.

The rearrangement uses TRBV28 and TRBJ2-1; 10 nucleotides align to TRBD1. Germline trimming cut 8 bases from V and 7 bases from J; bases unmatched to any gene: 8. CDR3 length: 14 amino acids. CDR1 is MDHEN and CDR2 is SYDVKM in the germline V gene. DNA of the CDR3: TGTGCCAGCTCCGGGACAGGGGTGGGGAATGAGCAGTTCTTC. Protein: CASSGTGVGNEQFF.

The genes are TRBV6-5 and TRBJ2-7, with 7 bases fitting TRBD1. There are 12 residues in the CDR3. Germline CDR1 and CDR2: MNHEY and SVGAGI. V was pared by 5 bases and J by 4 bases, with 2 bases of the junction left unmatched. The CDR3 sequence: CASSNRGYEQYF. In DNA form, the CDR3 reads TGTGCCAGCAGTAACAGGGGTTACGAGCAGTACTTC.

The chain uses TRBV10-3 and TRBJ1-5, with TRBD1 as a possible D gene (5 bases). Trimming pared 6 bases from V and 4 bases from J, leaving 13 bases between. Looked up from germline, CDR1 is ENHRY and CDR2 is SYGVKD. This CDR3 has 14 amino acids. CDR3 DNA: TGTGCCATCAGCCGACAGCGTGAAAATCAGCCCCAGCATTTT. Translated: CAISRQRENQPQHF.

The chain combines TRBV30 with TRBJ2-5; 9 nucleotides align to TRBD2. The last part of the DNA fits TRBJ2-7 better; the J call may be wrong. This CDR3 region has 17 residues. The germline CDR1 and CDR2 sequences are GTSNPN and SVGIG (reference sequence). The CDR3 region is CAWSDAPLAGSSYEQYF. DNA for the CDR3: TGTGCCTGGAGTGACGCCCCGCTAGCGGGGAGCTCCTACGAGCAGTACTTC.

The chain employs TRBV27 and TRBJ1-2; D is uncertain. This CDR3 contains 13 residues. The V gene's germline CDR1 is MNHEY and CDR2 SMNVEV (reference sequence). V was pared by 3 bases and J by 6 bases, with 11 bases between. The CDR3 is CASSFWVGDGYTF. The CDR3 DNA reads as TGTGCCAGCAGTTTTTGGGTCGGGGATGGCTACACCTTC.

The chain employs TRBV5-1 and TRBJ2-3, with 10 bases matching TRBD2. CDR1 is SGHRS, CDR2 YFSETQ, per germline. V lost 4 bases and J lost 1; bases outside the gene matches: 3. The length of the CDR3 is 15 residues. The CDR3 sequence: CASSLGTSGTDTQYF. CDR3 bases: TGCGCCAGCAGCCTAGGGACTAGCGGCACAGATACGCAGTATTTT. The variable domain in full, completed from reference TRBV5-1 and TRBJ2-3, reads KAGVTQTPRYLIKTRGQQVTLSCSPISGHRSVSWYQQTPGQGLQFLFEYFSETQRNKGNFPGRFSGRQFSNSRSEMNVSTLELGDSALYLCASSLGTSGTDTQYFGPGTRLTVL.

The chain joins TRBV19 to TRBJ1-5, with 10 bases aligning to TRBD1. J lost 2 bases, V lost 3 bases, and 7 bases had no gene match. Germline lookup yields CDR1 LNHDA and CDR2 SQIVND (reference sequence). The CDR3 is made up of 17 amino acids. CDR3 amino acids: CASSMGQGFVGNQPQHF. CDR3 sequence (DNA): TGTGCCAGTAGTATGGGACAGGGGTTTGTTGGCAATCAGCCCCAGCATTTT.

V is TRBV7-2 and J is TRBJ2-7, with a tentative D call TRBD2 (7 bases). Trimming shortened V by 1 base and J by 1 base, and 11 bases separated the two germline ends. Germline V CDR1 and CDR2: SGHTA, FQGNSA. CDR3 length equals 15 residues. The CDR3 DNA reads TGTGCCAGCAGCTTAGGTGCGGGGGCTTCCTACGAGCAGTACTTC. It codes for CASSLGAGASYEQYF. Variable domain in full (rest from reference TRBV7-2 and TRBJ2-7): GAGVSQSPSNKVTEKGKDVELRCDPISGHTALYWYRQSLGQGLEFLIYFQGNSAPDKSGLPSDRFSAERTGGSVSTLTIQRTQQEDSAVYLCASSLGAGASYEQYFGPGTRLTVT.